The 21 T cell receptor beta chains reported below all come from one sample, sequenced in a study of blood T cells in healthy people across ages. Next came a second PCR, run for roughly 6 to 11 cycles, which used a sample-barcoded 5' primer along with a J-beta primer mix. TCRdb re-analysed the 5' RACE reads in MiXCR, keeping a single row per CDR3 protein. The sample has roughly 830,000 distinct CDR3 sequences, 62% seen once. The sequenced sample was blood. These TCRs come from a man between 25 and 39 years old in good health.

The chain links TRBV5-1 to TRBJ2-1; 7 bases are a match to TRBD2. The CDR3 runs to 16 residues. Losses at the gene ends were 0 bases for V and 13 bases for J; bases not matched to a gene: 16. Germline assignment: CDR1 SGHRS and CDR2 YFSETQ. Here the CDR3 reads CASSLAGGSKQETQFF. DNA for the CDR3: TGCGCCAGCAGCTTGGCCGGGGGGAGCAAACAAGAGACCCAGTTCTTC. Complete variable domain (other parts from reference TRBV5-1 and TRBJ2-1): KAGVTQTPRYLIKTRGQQVTLSCSPISGHRSVSWYQQTPGQGLQFLFEYFSETQRNKGNFPGRFSGRQFSNSRSEMNVSTLELGDSALYLCASSLAGGSKQETQFFGPGTRLTVL.

J is TRBJ2-4 and V is TRBV10-3; D uncertain. The DNA end lines up better with TRBJ2-5; the J call may be wrong. Germline loops: CDR1 ENHRY, CDR2 SYGVKD. This CDR3 has 15 residues. This chain's CDR3 is CAISAGMRPWETQYF. The CDR3 DNA is TGTGCCATCAGTGCTGGGATGAGACCTTGGGAGACCCAGTACTTC.

The chain uses TRBV11-2 and TRBJ2-1; no clear D gene. This CDR3 spans 14 amino acids. Trimming took off 1 base at V and 6 bases at J, with 10 bases between the two ends. Germline V CDR1 and CDR2: SGHAT, FQNNGV. In nucleotides, the CDR3 is TGTGCCAGCAGCTTAGCAATGGACCGCAATGAGCAGTTCTTC. Its translation: CASSLAMDRNEQFF.

The chain joins TRBV25-1 to TRBJ2-4; 9 nucleotides agree with TRBD1. The J call is doubtful: the DNA matches TRBJ2-7 better. The CDR3 consists of 15 residues. The germline V gene encodes CDR1 MGHDK and CDR2 SYGVNS. Here the CDR3 DNA reads TGTGCCAGCAGTGGCGGACAGGGGAACCCCTACGAGCAGTACTTC. It yields the protein CASSGGQGNPYEQYF.

The genes are TRBV5-1 and TRBJ2-7, with D possibly matching TRBD2 (5 bases). Trimming cost V 2 bases and J 5 bases, with 20 bases left between them. Germline V lookup: CDR1 SGHRS, CDR2 YFSETQ. This CDR3 spans 16 amino acids. This CDR3 reads CASSLGRDPVYDEQYF. The CDR3 nucleotides read TGCGCCAGCAGCTTAGGGAGAGATCCGGTATATGACGAGCAGTACTTC.

The J gene is TRBJ2-3, the V gene TRBV28, with TRBD1 matching 11 bases. The ends lost 5 bases at V and 11 bases at J; junction bases unmatched: 12. Germline CDR1 reads MDHEN; CDR2 reads SYDVKM. CDR3 size: 15 residues. The CDR3 nucleotides are TGTGCCAGCAGTCATCCGGGACAGGGGGTGCGGGAGCAGTATTTT. Translating gives CASSHPGQGVREQYF.

This clonotype was seen ten or more times. The chain uses TRBV7-2 and TRBJ2-7; D is possibly TRBD1 or TRBD2 (6 bases each). This CDR3 has 14 amino acids. The germline CDR1 and CDR2 sequences are SGHTA and FQGNSA. Trimming took off 3 bases at V and 4 bases at J, with 13 bases between the two ends. DNA of the CDR3: TGTGCCAGCAGCTTTGGGGGGCGCGGGTACGAGCAGTACTTC. Translated, it gives CASSFGGRGYEQYF.

The rearrangement links TRBV4-2 to TRBJ2-7; tentatively, D is TRBD1 (5 bases). This CDR3 region has 16 residues. Germline loops: CDR1 LGHNA, CDR2 YNFKEQ. Deletions cut 0 bases from V and 6 bases from J, with 18 bases between. The CDR3 bases are TGTGCCAGCAGCCAAGATGCTGGGGCCAATGCCCTCGAGCAGTACTTC. This gives the protein CASSQDAGANALEQYF.

This chain's CDR3 is CASSLLDGQGGYTF. The CDR3 DNA reads TGTGCCAGCAGTCTCCTAGACGGGCAGGGGGGCTACACCTTC. The V gene is TRBV28, the J gene TRBJ1-2, with TRBD1 as a possible D gene (6 bases). CDR1 and CDR2 from the germline V gene are MDHEN and SYDVKM. V was cut by 5 bases and J by 8 bases, with 18 bases left in between. CDR3 length: 14 residues.

V gene TRBV29-1 combines with J gene TRBJ2-5, with 12 bases lining up with TRBD1. V shed 5 bases and J 5 bases; nucleotides not matched to a gene: 6. This CDR3 spans 14 amino acids. Germline V lookup: CDR1 SQVTM, CDR2 ANQGSEA. The CDR3: CSVSGQGAEETQYF. CDR3 nucleotide sequence: TGCAGCGTTTCGGGACAGGGGGCGGAGGAGACCCAGTACTTC.

This clonotype was detected many times. The chain is built from TRBV27 and TRBJ1-5, with TRBD1 matching over 7 bases. CDR1 and CDR2 from the germline V gene are MNHEY and SMNVEV (reference sequence). This CDR3 region has 14 residues. V shed 5 bases and J 6 bases; nucleotides not matched to a gene: 7. CDR3 amino acids: CASSRQGNAQPQHF. The CDR3 coding sequence is TGTGCCAGCAGTCGACAGGGTAATGCTCAGCCCCAGCATTTT.

This clonotype was observed a handful of times. The gene calls are TRBV10-3 and TRBJ2-6; weak D call: TRBD1 (6 bases). The CDR3 totals 14 residues. CDR1 is ENHRY, CDR2 SYGVKD, per germline. Trimming removed 8 bases at V and 0 bases at J, with 8 bases between. CDR3 residues: CAIVDSSGANVLTF. The DNA of the CDR3 is TGTGCCATCGTGGACAGCTCTGGGGCCAACGTCCTGACTTTC.

V gene TRBV20-1 combines with J gene TRBJ2-7, with D perhaps TRBD1 (6 bases). Germline V CDR1 and CDR2: DFQATT, SNEGSKA (reference sequence). V was trimmed by 2 bases and J by 2 bases, leaving 10 bases between them. The CDR3 length is 13 residues. The CDR3 reads CSARRGIAYEQYF. CDR3 DNA: TGCAGTGCTAGAAGGGGGATCGCCTACGAGCAGTACTTC.

The gene calls are TRBV6-6 and TRBJ2-5; 10 positions agree with TRBD1. The DNA end is more similar to TRBJ2-7, so the J call may be wrong. The CDR3 has 16 residues. The germline V gene encodes CDR1 MNHNY and CDR2 SVGAGI (reference sequence). CDR3 amino acids: CASSSTGTGVFYEQYF. Written as DNA, the CDR3 is TGTGCCAGCAGTTCGACCGGGACAGGGGTCTTCTACGAGCAGTACTTC.

This rearrangement joins TRBV29-1 to TRBJ2-1, with 7 bases fitting TRBD1. This CDR3 is built from 15 residues. Germline V lookup: CDR1 SQVTM, CDR2 ANQGSEA. Unmatched junction bases numbered 10, after V lost 5 bases and J lost 3 bases. In DNA, the CDR3 is TGCAGCGTTTTCTTAGGGGGCACTCACTACAATGAGCAGTTCTTC. The encoded protein is CSVFLGGTHYNEQFF.

The CDR3 sequence: CASSPNPYHSGANVLTF. CDR3 nucleotides: TGTGCCAGCAGTCCCAATCCATATCACTCTGGGGCCAACGTCCTGACTTTC. This chain joins TRBV28 and TRBJ2-6, with D uncertain. V gave up 5 bases and J gave up 0 bases, with 14 bases separating them. The CDR3 length is 17 residues. The germline V gene encodes CDR1 MDHEN and CDR2 SYDVKM. The full variable domain, completed using reference TRBV28 and TRBJ2-6, is DVKVTQSSRYLVKRTGEKVFLECVQDMDHENMFWYRQDPGLGLRLIYFSYDVKMKEKGDIPEGYSVSREKKERFSLILESASTNQTSMYLCASSPNPYHSGANVLTFGAGSRLTVL.

Only a few counts were recorded for this clonotype. This chain uses TRBV24-1 with TRBJ2-1; no reliable D call. V was shortened by 0 bases and J by 8 bases, with 4 bases between the two germline ends. Germline V gene sequence: CDR1 KGHDR, CDR2 SFDVKD. This CDR3 spans 12 amino acids. The CDR3 bases are TGTGCCACCAGTGATTTGAAATATGAGCAGTTCTTC. This translates into CATSDLKYEQFF.

This chain uses TRBV2 with TRBJ2-1, with TRBD1 matching over 9 bases. The trim removed 7 bases at V and 6 bases at J, leaving 4 bases unmatched. Germline CDR1 SNHLY, CDR2 FYNNEI. This CDR3 region has 13 residues. The CDR3 protein is CASTRTGVNEQFF. CDR3 bases: TGTGCCAGCACTCGGACAGGGGTCAATGAGCAGTTCTTC.

This clonotype showed up just once. This chain joins TRBV14 and TRBJ2-7; 9 positions match TRBD1. The length of the CDR3 is 14 residues. The junction had 8 bases not matched to a gene; V was cut back by 4 bases and J by 7 bases. Germline lookup yields CDR1 SGHDN and CDR2 FVKESK. The CDR3 DNA sequence: TGTGCCAGCAGCCGTGGACAGGGGTCGGGAGAGCAGTACTTC. It specifies CASSRGQGSGEQYF.

V and J are TRBV7-3 and TRBJ2-7; D could derive from TRBD1 or TRBD2 (5 bases each). The CDR3 has 13 amino acids. Germline loops: CDR1 SGHTA, CDR2 FQGTGA. Trimming cost V 5 bases and J 7 bases, with 15 bases left between them. The CDR3 sequence is CASSRSGTSEQYF. The CDR3 coding sequence is TGTGCCAGCAGCCGATCCGGGACCTCGGAGCAGTACTTC.

The chain couples TRBV6-5 to TRBJ1-1, with D possibly being TRBD1 (5 bases). Germline lookup yields CDR1 MNHEY and CDR2 SVGAGI. The CDR3 is 13 amino acids. Trimming removed 4 bases from V and 1 base from J, with 7 bases in between. The chain's CDR3 is CASSSQANTEAFF. Written as DNA, the CDR3 is TGTGCCAGCAGTTCACAGGCGAACACTGAAGCTTTCTTT.